This T cell receptor beta chain was captured by sequencing in a study of blood T cell repertoires in COVID-19. The CDR3 loop spans 13 amino acids. Germline loops: CDR1 ENHRY, CDR2 SYGVKD. Losses at the gene ends were 4 bases for V and 7 bases for J; bases not matched to a gene: 4. This clone was seen only once. Per the original data handling: Nucleated cell counts were estimated from reference gene primer amplification. TCRdb keeps only in-frame clones here, not all; method: immunoSEQ multiplex PCR. From that table come the V and J calls and clone size; the DNA was used to work out D and trimming. The sample has 30,000 to 40,000 clones, over 70% seen once; the top ten hold more than 13%.

Sequenced sample: peripheral blood. This clonotype was obtained from a man aged 60 to 69 with active COVID-19. This chain joins TRBV10-3 and TRBJ2-1; the match to TRBD2 covers 7 bases. The chain's CDR3 is CAISGFGGNEQFF. The CDR3 region has the DNA TGTGCCATCAGTGGTTTCGGGGGGAATGAGCAGTTCTTC.